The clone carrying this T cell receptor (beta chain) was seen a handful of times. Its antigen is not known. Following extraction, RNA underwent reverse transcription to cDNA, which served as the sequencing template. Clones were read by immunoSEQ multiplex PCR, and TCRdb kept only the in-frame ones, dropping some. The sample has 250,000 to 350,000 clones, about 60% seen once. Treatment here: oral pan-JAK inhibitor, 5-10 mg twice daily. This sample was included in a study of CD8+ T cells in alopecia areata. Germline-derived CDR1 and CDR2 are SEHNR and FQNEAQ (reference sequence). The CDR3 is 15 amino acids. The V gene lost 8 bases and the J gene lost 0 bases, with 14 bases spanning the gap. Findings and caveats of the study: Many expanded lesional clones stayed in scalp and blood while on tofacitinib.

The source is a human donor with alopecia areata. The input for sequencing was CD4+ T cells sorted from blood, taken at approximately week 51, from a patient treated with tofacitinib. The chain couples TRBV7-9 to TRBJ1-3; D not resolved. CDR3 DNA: TGTGCCAGCCGCGATGAGCGAAGCTCTGGAAACACCATATATTTT. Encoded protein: CASRDERSSGNTIYF.